The source of this TCR beta chain is a study of blood T cell repertoires in COVID-19. As for the study in general: Samples taken during acute and convalescent COVID-19 were collected in the United States, Italy and Spain. Nucleic acid was either cDNA or gDNA, and it came from T cells, B-cell-depleted T cells, or PBMCs.

This clone showed up just a few times. V was shortened by 7 bases and J by 4 bases, with 15 bases between the two germline ends. The CDR3 totals 14 residues. Germline assignment: CDR1 SGHTA and CDR2 FQGNSA. Methods used by the authors: Estimates of nucleated cell counts were drawn from the amplification of reference gene primers. Method: immunoSEQ multiplex PCR; TCRdb's copy keeps in-frame clones and lacks some. V and J calls plus clone size are reproduced from that table; the DNA served to infer D and trimming. The repertoire has roughly 30,000 clones, around 87% of them found once; the top ten carry 4.5% to 7.5%.

Sequences were obtained from peripheral blood. The clonotype comes from a human donor in a cohort sampled during active COVID-19. V usage is TRBV7-2 and J usage is TRBJ2-3, with D perhaps matching TRBD2 (6 bases). For the CDR3, the DNA is TGTGCCAGCACCCGGGGCGGGGATGCAGATACGCAGTATTTT. Its translation: CASTRGGDADTQYF.